Below, 14 T cell receptor beta chains from the same sample are listed, as sequenced in a study of blood T cell repertoires in COVID-19. Here immunoSEQ multiplex PCR was the method, and the copy in TCRdb shows in-frame clones only, minus some. The sample records about 70,000 clones, roughly 83% being singletons. The sequenced sample consisted of peripheral blood. The receptors were gathered from a man aged 25 to 45 with COVID-19, enrolled during active disease.

Here the CDR3 reads CAWRKKSPGNSNQPQHF. The DNA for the CDR3 is TGTGCCTGGAGGAAGAAGTCCCCGGGAAATAGCAATCAGCCCCAGCATTTT. This chain uses TRBV30 with TRBJ1-5; D is uncertain. CDR1 and CDR2 (germline): GTSNPN, SVGIG (reference sequence). V gave up 3 bases and J gave up 0 bases, with 18 bases separating them. The CDR3 is 17 residues long.

This clone was seen just once. The J gene is TRBJ2-2, the V gene TRBV5-1; no definite D call. CDR3 length equals 14 residues. V dropped 1 base and J dropped 2 bases, with 6 bases sitting between them. The germline gives CDR1 SGHRS, CDR2 YFSETQ. CDR3 DNA sequence: TGCGCCAGCAGCTTGACAGCAAACACCGGGGAGCTGTTTTTT. This gives the protein CASSLTANTGELFF.

The rearrangement uses TRBV11-2 and TRBJ2-7, with 9 positions matching TRBD2. The trim removed 5 bases at V and 1 base at J, leaving 3 bases unmatched. CDR1 is SGHAT, CDR2 FQNNGV, per germline. This CDR3 has 14 residues. CDR3 sequence reads: CASSESGRSYEQYF. The DNA for the CDR3 is TGTGCCAGCAGCGAAAGCGGGAGGTCCTACGAGCAGTACTTC. The full variable domain, its missing parts supplied by reference TRBV11-2 and TRBJ2-7, is EAGVAQSPRYKIIEKRQSVAFWCNPISGHATLYWYQQILGQGPKLLIQFQNNGVVDDSQLPKDRFSAERLKGVDSTLKIQPAKLEDSAVYLCASSESGRSYEQYFGPGTRLTVT.

The chain employs TRBV30 and TRBJ1-2; TRBD1 matches 8 bases. V was pared by 0 bases and J by 4 bases, with 4 bases of the junction left unmatched. CDR1 is GTSNPN, CDR2 SVGIG, per germline (reference sequence). The CDR3 consists of 14 residues. Here the CDR3 reads CAWSVGQGGYGYTF. The DNA of the CDR3 is TGTGCCTGGAGTGTAGGACAGGGCGGCTATGGCTACACCTTC.

This chain uses TRBV7-9 with TRBJ2-1; perhaps TRBD2 as D (6 bases). Germline lookup yields CDR1 SEHNR and CDR2 FQNEAQ (reference sequence). Trimming removed 4 bases at V and 8 bases at J, with 12 bases between. There are 13 residues in the CDR3. The CDR3 loop is CASSSGASDEQFF. CDR3 nucleotides: TGTGCCAGCAGCTCGGGAGCGAGCGATGAGCAGTTCTTC.

The V call is TRBV25-1, the J call TRBJ2-5; 7 bases are shared with TRBD2. This CDR3 has 13 amino acids. With 1 base clipped from V and 5 bases from J, the junction kept 1 base outside the gene matches. Germline loops: CDR1 MGHDK, CDR2 SYGVNS. The CDR3 is CASSELGGETQYF. CDR3 nucleotide sequence: TGTGCCAGCAGTGAATTGGGGGGGGAGACCCAGTACTTC.

This clone has a handful of counts. The chain couples TRBV28 to TRBJ1-5; D remains unclear. CDR3 size: 12 residues. CDR1 and CDR2 (germline): MDHEN, SYDVKM. The V end was cut by 10 bases, the J end by 1 base, with 8 bases between. In DNA, the CDR3 is TGTGCCACCCTAAAAAGCAATCAGCCCCAGCATTTT. Translated, it gives CATLKSNQPQHF. The full variable domain, its missing parts supplied by reference TRBV28 and TRBJ1-5, is DVKVTQSSRYLVKRTGEKVFLECVQDMDHENMFWYRQDPGLGLRLIYFSYDVKMKEKGDIPEGYSVSREKKERFSLILESASTNQTSMYLCATLKSNQPQHFGDGTRLSIL.

The genes are TRBV9 and TRBJ1-2; TRBD1 is a possible D gene (5 bases). Trimming left V 3 bases short and J 10 bases short, with 10 bases between. The CDR3 totals 11 residues. The germline V gene encodes CDR1 SGDLS and CDR2 YYNGEE. CDR3 DNA: TGTGCCAGCAGCGGTCCAGGGTACTACACCTTC. Its protein product is CASSGPGYYTF.

This clone has more than one count but fewer than ten. The chain has TRBV3-1 (or the pseudogene TRBV3-2) and TRBJ2-1; D unresolved. The V and J ends lost 3 bases and 10 bases respectively, with 7 bases between them. CDR3 length equals 11 residues. The germline V gene has CDR1 LGHDT and CDR2 YNNKEL (reference sequence). The CDR3: CASSHAREQFF. The CDR3 DNA reads TGTGCCAGCAGCCACGCCCGGGAGCAGTTCTTC.

The chain recombines TRBV11-2 with TRBJ2-1; possible D gene TRBD2, 6 bases. The germline V gene has CDR1 SGHAT and CDR2 FQNNGV. This CDR3 comprises 16 residues. Trimming stripped 5 bases from V and 0 bases from J, with 14 bases between. The CDR3 bases are TGTGCCAGCAGCCGGGGACCCGGGAGCTCCTACAATGAGCAGTTCTTC. Residues: CASSRGPGSSYNEQFF. Full variable domain (outside the CDR3, taken from reference TRBV11-2 and TRBJ2-1): EAGVAQSPRYKIIEKRQSVAFWCNPISGHATLYWYQQILGQGPKLLIQFQNNGVVDDSQLPKDRFSAERLKGVDSTLKIQPAKLEDSAVYLCASSRGPGSSYNEQFFGPGTRLTVL.

V usage is TRBV18 and J usage is TRBJ2-1; no firm D call. The CDR3 contains 16 residues. Trimming left V 1 base short and J 0 bases short, with 10 bases between. Germline V gene data show CDR1 as KGHSH and CDR2 as LQKENI. The CDR3 DNA sequence: TGTGCCAGCTCACCACGGCCCCAGGTCTCCTACAATGAGCAGTTCTTC. This sequence encodes CASSPRPQVSYNEQFF.

This chain uses TRBV14 with TRBJ1-2; D uncertain. This CDR3 comprises 13 residues. V lost 0 bases to trimming and J lost 7 bases, with 9 bases between them. Germline-derived CDR1 and CDR2 are SGHDN and FVKESK. CDR3 DNA sequence: TGTGCCAGCAGCCAAGATAGTCGCCCTGGCTACACCTTC. Translated: CASSQDSRPGYTF.

V and J are TRBV12-3 or TRBV12-4 and TRBJ2-1; D is ambiguous. V shed 5 bases and J shed 10 bases, with 9 bases lying between them. The CDR3 covers 11 residues. CDR3 DNA sequence: TGTGCCAGCAGTCTAGGCGGCGAGCAGTTCTTC. This codes for CASSLGGEQFF.

The chain links TRBV7-6 to TRBJ1-2; no clear D gene. Germline CDR1 SGHVS, CDR2 FNYEAQ. This CDR3 has 13 residues. V was trimmed by 1 base and J by 7 bases, leaving 10 bases between them. CDR3 protein: CASSLDLRSGYTF. CDR3 coding DNA: TGTGCCAGCAGCTTAGATTTAAGGAGTGGCTACACCTTC. Drawing the rest from reference TRBV7-6 and TRBJ1-2, the complete variable domain is GAGVSQSPRYKVTKRGQDVALRCDPISGHVSLYWYRQALGQGPEFLTYFNYEAQQDKSGLPNDRFSAERPEGSISTLTIQRTEQRDSAMYRCASSLDLRSGYTFGSGTRLTVV.